This T cell receptor (beta chain) was observed in a study of blood T cell repertoires in COVID-19. Germline V gene sequence: CDR1 SGHVS, CDR2 FQNEAQ. The CDR3 is made up of 15 amino acids. V was pared by 5 bases and J by 7 bases, with 10 bases of the junction left unmatched. The data were produced by immunoSEQ multiplex PCR, yet TCRdb's version contains in-frame clones alone and is incomplete. The sample holds about 180,000 clones, approximately 89% seen once. The chain couples TRBV7-8 to TRBJ2-1; 8 bases are a match to TRBD1. This receptor was obtained from a middle-aged man who had recovered from COVID-19. Sequencing was performed on PBMCs or T cells enriched from blood (not recorded which). The CDR3 is CASSPTPDRGNEQFF. The CDR3, as DNA: TGTGCCAGCAGCCCTACACCAGACAGGGGAAATGAGCAGTTCTTC.